What follows describes a single T cell receptor beta chain. As yet, its antigen is unknown. V lost 5 bases and J lost 2, with 13 bases in between. Germline V lookup: CDR1 SGHVS, CDR2 FNYEAQ. The CDR3 contains 15 residues. This record comes from a study of graft-versus-host responses after intestinal transplantation. Here immunoSEQ multiplex PCR was the method, and the copy in TCRdb shows in-frame clones only, minus some. The sample records tens of thousands of clones, roughly nine tenths being singletons. This sequence was found in a human donor who received an intestinal transplant. The genes are TRBV7-6 and TRBJ1-3; a possible D gene is TRBD1 (5 bases). The sequencing here drew on unstimulated CD4+ T cells sorted from spleen or lymph node cells, taken before intestinal transplant. CDR3 DNA: TGTGCCAGCAGCCAAAGCGGGGGTACTGGAAACACCATATATTTT. Translated: CASSQSGGTGNTIYF.